This TCR beta chain was recorded in a study of shared clonotypes between healthy human individuals. Study-wide findings and caveats: Generally, naive subsets came out with larger estimated richness than memory subsets.

This clone was observed a few times. What it recognizes is unknown. The protocol was immunoSEQ multiplex PCR, while the TCRdb copy is restricted to in-frame clones and leaves out a portion. The profile covers 2.5 million or so clones, with approximately 92% appearing a single time and roughly 0.15% taken by the ten largest. Germline V gene lookup returns CDR1 SNHLY and CDR2 FYNNEI. CDR3 length equals 13 residues. The ends were cut back, 2 bases at V and 12 bases at J, with 14 bases in the middle. The rearrangement links TRBV2 to TRBJ1-5; D ambiguous. This TCR was recovered from a man aged 18 to 30 in good health. Specimen: naive CD4+ T cells sorted from blood. The subset was: CD45RA+ positively selected. The CDR3 DNA follows: TGTGCCAGCAGTGAATCTTTGCCGATCCGCCAGCATTTT. It specifies CASSESLPIRQHF.